The rows below give T cell receptor beta chains drawn from one sample of a study of response to subunit inactivated influenza vaccine. TCRdb independently ran MiXCR on the RT-PCR reads; one entry per CDR3 protein. Of hundreds of thousands of distinct CDR3 sequences in the sample, approximately 15% are singletons; the top ten hold 7.6%. This specimen consisted of PBMCs from blood, obtained 14 days before vaccination. The receptors shown here come from a man over 45 who received an inactivated influenza vaccine. CDR3s include the opening cysteine and the closing phenylalanine or tryptophan. Each record gives: CDR3 DNA, CDR3 protein, clone size, J gene, V gene, D gene. A D gene is named only where the DNA matches it firmly. Expanded clones get a size class; other rows say once, few or many, or leave the size out.

TGCAGTGCTAGGACAGGGCCGCCGGCCTACGAGCAGTACTTC | CSARTGPPAYEQYF | few | TRBJ2-7 | TRBV20-1 | TRBD1
TGTGCCAGCAGCAGACCATACAATGAGCAGTTCTTC | CASSRPYNEQFF | few | TRBJ2-1 | TRBV7-6 | -
TGCGCCAGCAGCCCGGGACAGTTTTCCACAGATACGCAGTATTTT | CASSPGQFSTDTQYF | few | TRBJ2-3 | TRBV5-1 | TRBD1
TGTGCCAGCAGCGCGTCTCTCTACAATGAGCAGTTCTTC | CASSASLYNEQFF | - | TRBJ2-1 | TRBV7-3 | -
TGTGCCAGTTCCCATCCCAAAAACATTCAGTACTTC | CASSHPKNIQYF | few | TRBJ2-4 | TRBV6-1 | -
TGTGCCAGCAGCCCCCGGACAGGGAGCAATCAGCCCCAGCATTTT | CASSPRTGSNQPQHF | few | TRBJ1-5 | TRBV28 | TRBD1
TGTGCCAGCAGCCGCAGGTTCTCTGGAAACACCATATATTTT | CASSRRFSGNTIYF | many | TRBJ1-3 | TRBV11-2 | -
TGCGCCAGCAGCACGGACAGCTCCTACAATGAGCAGTTCTTC | CASSTDSSYNEQFF | - | TRBJ2-1 | TRBV5-1 | -
TGTGCCATCAGTGATAAGGGGGCGACTGGAAACACCATATATTTT | CAISDKGATGNTIYF | - | TRBJ1-3 | TRBV10-3 | TRBD1
TGTGCCAGCAGCGAACTAGCGGGGATATTTAGCACAGATACGCAGTATTTT | CASSELAGIFSTDTQYF | once | TRBJ2-3 | TRBV5-8 | TRBD2
TGTGCCAGCTCACCACTGACGGGCCAAGAGACCCAGTACTTC | CASSPLTGQETQYF | - | TRBJ2-5 | TRBV18 | -
TGTGCCAGCAGTGGGGACTCCATGGTGAGCGAGCAGTACTTC | CASSGDSMVSEQYF | few | TRBJ2-7 | TRBV2 | -
TGTGCCATTGGGACTAGCCGTCCTACAGATACGCAGTATTTT | CAIGTSRPTDTQYF | few | TRBJ2-3 | TRBV10-3 | TRBD2
TGTGCCAGCAGTGAAGGAATGGGGTCATCTAATCAGCCCCAGCATTTT | CASSEGMGSSNQPQHF | few | TRBJ1-5 | TRBV2 | -
TGCGCCAGCAGCCAGGTTAGGGCAGGGACTGAAGCTTTCTTT | CASSQVRAGTEAFF | many | TRBJ1-1 | TRBV4-3 | -
TGTGCCAGCAGCCCCGGGAGGGGCCAAGAGACCCAGTACTTC | CASSPGRGQETQYF | many | TRBJ2-5 | TRBV11-1 | TRBD2
TGCAGTGCTTCTCGACTGGCGGGTAGCACAGATACGCAGTATTTT | CSASRLAGSTDTQYF | few | TRBJ2-3 | TRBV20-1 | -
TGTGCCAGCAGCCCACAGGAAAACGAGCAGTACTTC | CASSPQENEQYF | few | TRBJ2-7 | TRBV7-6 | -
TGCGCCAGCAGCACGCGACTAGTCGGAAACAATGAGCAGTTCTTC | CASSTRLVGNNEQFF | - | TRBJ2-1 | TRBV5-1 | -
TGTGCCAGCAGAAAAAGAGGACAGGGGAGCACCGGGGAGCTGTTTTTT | CASRKRGQGSTGELFF | few | TRBJ2-2 | TRBV6-1 | TRBD1
TGCAGTGCTAAACTAGCGGGGGTCCAAGAGACCCAGTACTTC | CSAKLAGVQETQYF | - | TRBJ2-5 | TRBV20-1 | TRBD2
TGTGCCATCACCCCTAGGGCCGTCCCCTCTGGAAACACCATATATTTT | CAITPRAVPSGNTIYF | - | TRBJ1-3 | TRBV10-3 | -
TGTGCCAGCAGTTACCCCTTCCGGGACGCGAACACCGGGGAGCTGTTTTTT | CASSYPFRDANTGELFF | - | TRBJ2-2 | TRBV6-2/TRBV6-3 | -
TGTGCCAGCAGCGCCGATCTGGGACACTTAGAGACCCAGTACTTC | CASSADLGHLETQYF | - | TRBJ2-5 | TRBV9 | -
TGCAGCGTTGGGACAGGGGGTCCCACCGGGGAGCTGTTTTTT | CSVGTGGPTGELFF | few | TRBJ2-2 | TRBV29-1 | TRBD1
TGTGCCAGCAGGAGGGTAGTAGGTGGTGAGCAGTTCTTC | CASRRVVGGEQFF | - | TRBJ2-1 | TRBV12-3/TRBV12-4 | -
TGTGCCAGCAGCTTAGAACACTCGCGGTACAATGAGCAGTTCTTC | CASSLEHSRYNEQFF | many | TRBJ2-1 | TRBV7-2 | -
TGTGCCAGCAGTTTCGACGGGGTAGCCACTGAAGCTTTCTTT | CASSFDGVATEAFF | - | TRBJ1-1 | TRBV12-3/TRBV12-4 | -
TGTGCCAGCAGCCGGATCAGGGGGAGACGTGAGACCCAGTACTTC | CASSRIRGRRETQYF | - | TRBJ2-5 | TRBV11-2 | TRBD1
TGTGCCAGTAGTATCTTGATGGGGCCAGATACGCAGTATTTT | CASSILMGPDTQYF | - | TRBJ2-3 | TRBV19 | -
TGCAGCGCACAACAGGGAGCCACAGATACGCAGTATTTT | CSAQQGATDTQYF | many | TRBJ2-3 | TRBV29-1 | -
TGTGCCAGCAGCCTAGGGGGTACATTTAATGAAAAACTGTTTTTT | CASSLGGTFNEKLFF | few | TRBJ1-4 | TRBV7-2 | -
TGTGCCAGCAGCCAAGGGCGCGCGGGCGTCCAAGAGACCCAGTACTTC | CASSQGRAGVQETQYF | - | TRBJ2-5 | TRBV4-2 | -
TGTGCCAGCAGTCGTTCGACAGGGACCACCGGGGAGCTGTTTTTT | CASSRSTGTTGELFF | - | TRBJ2-2 | TRBV6-1 | TRBD1
TGTGCCAGCAGCTTGGCAGGGTCCCACAATGAGCAGTTCTTC | CASSLAGSHNEQFF | few | TRBJ2-1 | TRBV5-5 | -
TGCGCCAGCAGCCCGGGACAGTGGGCCTACGAGCAGTACTTC | CASSPGQWAYEQYF | - | TRBJ2-7 | TRBV5-1 | TRBD1
TGTGCCAGCAGCCAAAACCCCACCGGGGAGCTGTTTTTT | CASSQNPTGELFF | - | TRBJ2-2 | TRBV14 | -
TGTGCCAGCAGCCCCCAAGGCCCGACAGCCACTGAAGCTTTCTTT | CASSPQGPTATEAFF | few | TRBJ1-1 | TRBV7-2 | -
TGTGCCACCAGTGACGTTTTCTACGAGCAGTACTTC | CATSDVFYEQYF | - | TRBJ2-7 | TRBV24-1 | -
TGTGCCAGCAGCTTAGTGAAGGGAGGCACTGAAGCTTTCTTT | CASSLVKGGTEAFF | - | TRBJ1-1 | TRBV7-9 | -
TGTGCCAGCAGCTCCCGCGGAGGGAGTAATGAAAAACTGTTTTTT | CASSSRGGSNEKLFF | many | TRBJ1-4 | TRBV7-2 | -
TGTGCCAGCACCCTAGCGGGGGGGTTCACAGATACGCAGTATTTT | CASTLAGGFTDTQYF | - | TRBJ2-3 | TRBV12-3/TRBV12-4 | TRBD2
TGCGCCAGCAGTTACCGGACATTCCTGGAGGAGACCCAGTACTTC | CASSYRTFLEETQYF | - | TRBJ2-5 | TRBV5-1 | -
TGTGCCATCAGTGAGTCGAACGGGAGGGCCACAGATACGCAGTATTTT | CAISESNGRATDTQYF | few | TRBJ2-3 | TRBV10-3 | TRBD2
TGTGCCACCAGCAGAGAACTATCAGGGTACGAGCAGTACTTC | CATSRELSGYEQYF | few | TRBJ2-7 | TRBV15 | -
TGTGCCACCAGCAGGCGGGCGGTTCCCTACAATGAGCAGTTCTTC | CATSRRAVPYNEQFF | many | TRBJ2-1 | TRBV15 | -
TGCGCCAGCAGCCGTACAGGGAGTAATTCACCCCTCCACTTT | CASSRTGSNSPLHF | few | TRBJ1-6 | TRBV5-1 | -
TGTGCCAGCAGCGGGGACGTTCCTGGCTACACCTTC | CASSGDVPGYTF | - | TRBJ1-2 | TRBV9 | -
TGTGCCAGCAGTTACGGGACGGCTAGCTCCTACGAGCAGTACTTC | CASSYGTASSYEQYF | few | TRBJ2-7 | TRBV6-5 | -
TGTGCCAGCAGTGAGGACAGGGGGCTTGGCTACACCTTC | CASSEDRGLGYTF | - | TRBJ1-2 | TRBV2 | TRBD1
TGTGCCAGCAGTGAAGGCAGATCCGGCAATCAGCCCCAGCATTTT | CASSEGRSGNQPQHF | - | TRBJ1-5 | TRBV2 | -
TGCAGTGCCACCTCCCGGCTAGCGGGCATACAAGAGACCCAGTACTTC | CSATSRLAGIQETQYF | - | TRBJ2-5 | TRBV20-1 | TRBD2
TGTGCCAGCAGCTTATCACTTGAAGGGACAGGGGACTCCTACGAGCAGTACTTC | CASSLSLEGTGDSYEQYF | - | TRBJ2-7 | TRBV11-2 | TRBD1
TGTGCCATCAGTGACCGGGAGAAAGGCGGGGAGCTGTTTTTT | CAISDREKGGELFF | few | TRBJ2-2 | TRBV10-3 | -
TGTGCCAGCAGCCAAGCTGGGACAGGGGGAGCAACCTACAATGAGCAGTTCTTC | CASSQAGTGGATYNEQFF | few | TRBJ2-1 | TRBV4-2 | TRBD1
TGCGCCAGCAGCTACGGACTAGCGGGAAGGGACTCCTACAATGAGCAGTTCTTC | CASSYGLAGRDSYNEQFF | - | TRBJ2-1 | TRBV5-1 | TRBD2
TGCGCCAGCAGCCAAGGTTGGTTTGGGGGAGGGCCGGACAATGAGCAGTTCTTC | CASSQGWFGGGPDNEQFF | - | TRBJ2-1 | TRBV4-3 | TRBD2
TGTGCCAGCAGCTTAGACCGAATGGGGGATACGCAGTATTTT | CASSLDRMGDTQYF | - | TRBJ2-3 | TRBV11-2 | -
TGTGCCAGCAGCGTAGGGGGCAGATCTAGCACAGATACGCAGTATTTT | CASSVGGRSSTDTQYF | - | TRBJ2-3 | TRBV9 | -